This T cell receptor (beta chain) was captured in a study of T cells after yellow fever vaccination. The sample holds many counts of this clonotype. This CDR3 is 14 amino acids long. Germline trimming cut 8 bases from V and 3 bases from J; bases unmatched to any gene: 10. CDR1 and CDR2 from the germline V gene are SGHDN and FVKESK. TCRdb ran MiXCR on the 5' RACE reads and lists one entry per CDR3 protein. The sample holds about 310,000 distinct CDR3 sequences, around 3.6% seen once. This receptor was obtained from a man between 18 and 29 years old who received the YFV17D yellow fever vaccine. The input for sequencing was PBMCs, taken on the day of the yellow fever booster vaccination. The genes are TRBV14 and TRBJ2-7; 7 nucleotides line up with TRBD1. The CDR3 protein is CASRRMTGNYEQYF. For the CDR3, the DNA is TGTGCCAGCCGACGTATGACAGGGAACTACGAGCAGTACTTC.